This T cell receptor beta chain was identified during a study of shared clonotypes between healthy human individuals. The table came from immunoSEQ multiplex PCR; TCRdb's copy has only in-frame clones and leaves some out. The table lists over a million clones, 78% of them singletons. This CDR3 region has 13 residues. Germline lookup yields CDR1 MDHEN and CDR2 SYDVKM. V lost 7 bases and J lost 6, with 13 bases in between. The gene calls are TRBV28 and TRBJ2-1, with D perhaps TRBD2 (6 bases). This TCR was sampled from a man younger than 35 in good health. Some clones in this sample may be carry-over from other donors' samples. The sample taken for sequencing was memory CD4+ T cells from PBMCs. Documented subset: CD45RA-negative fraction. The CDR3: CASKVSSVNEQFF. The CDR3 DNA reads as TGTGCCAGCAAGGTCTCTAGCGTCAATGAGCAGTTCTTC.